The clone carrying this TCR beta chain showed up many times. Its antigen is as yet unknown. The sample belongs to a study of T-cell reconstitution after alpha-beta-depleted transplantation in children. TCRbeta library construction was performed incorporating unique molecular identifiers. TCRdb itself ran the PCR reads through MiXCR, one entry per CDR3 protein. The sample comprises about 170,000 distinct CDR3 sequences, roughly 10% of which are singletons, and 13% rests with the top ten. Overall study findings and caveats: Most T-cell counts and diversity one year after the transplant came from T cells that were newly produced. Two months or so post-transplant, alpha-beta T cells reportedly derived from several hundred expanded graft clones.

V shed 10 bases, J shed 3 bases, and the junction held 15 bases outside the gene matches. The CDR3 covers 16 residues. The TCR comes from a boy between 2 and 10 years old with acute myeloid leukemia, due to receive a stem cell transplant. The sequencing used PBMCs, collected before TCRalphabeta/CD19-depleted stem cell transplant. This sequence joins TRBV12-3 or TRBV12-4 and TRBJ2-1; 7 nucleotides line up with TRBD2. This chain's CDR3 is CATRHSGGGGYNEQFF. The CDR3 DNA is TGTGCCACACGACACTCGGGGGGTGGGGGCTACAATGAGCAGTTCTTC.